The subject of this entry is one T cell receptor beta chain. Its antigen is currently unknown. Primed by a sample-barcoded 5' primer and a J-beta primer mix, a second PCR proceeded for about 7 to 11 cycles. Every single cDNA molecule received a tag from a template-switch adaptor with 12 random nucleotides. TCRdb reprocessed the 5' RACE reads with MiXCR, giving one entry per CDR3 protein. The table lists hundreds of thousands of distinct CDR3 sequences, under 40% of them singletons, with 10% to 15% in the top ten. The data stem from a study of blood T cells in healthy people across ages. General study points: More naive CD4+ cells and higher diversity were found in long-lived than in aged donors. No one knew whether donors had CMV, which possibly confounded expanded clonotype changes. It was not possible, with unsorted PBMCs, to conclusively compare naive and antigen-experienced cells.

This CDR3 comprises 13 residues. The germline V and J ends were trimmed by 6 bases and 1 base, with 12 bases remaining between them. Germline values: CDR1 DFQATT, CDR2 SNEGSKA (reference sequence). The sample taken for sequencing was blood. This TCR was recovered from a man younger than 30 in good health. The J gene is TRBJ1-1, the V gene TRBV20-1; D remains ambiguous. For the CDR3, the DNA is TGCAGTGCCCCGACTGTGCCGAACACTGAAGCTTTCTTT. Its protein is CSAPTVPNTEAFF.